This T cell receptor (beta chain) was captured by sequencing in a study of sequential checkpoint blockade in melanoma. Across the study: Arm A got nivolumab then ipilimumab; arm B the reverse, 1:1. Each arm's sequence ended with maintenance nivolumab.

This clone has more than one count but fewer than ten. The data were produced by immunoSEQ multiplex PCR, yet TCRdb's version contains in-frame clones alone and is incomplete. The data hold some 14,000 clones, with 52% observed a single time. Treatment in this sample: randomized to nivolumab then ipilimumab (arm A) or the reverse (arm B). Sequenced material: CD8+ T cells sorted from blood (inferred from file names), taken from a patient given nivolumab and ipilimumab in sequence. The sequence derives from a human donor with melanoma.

Here the CDR3 DNA reads TGTGCCAGCAGCCAGAGAGGAAACATCCCAAGTCGAGGCGAGCAGTACTTC. It is translated as CASSQRGNIPSRGEQYF. The J gene is TRBJ2-7, the V gene TRBV27; D gene ambiguous. The CDR3 sequence is 17 residues long. Germline loops: CDR1 MNHEY, CDR2 SMNVEV (reference sequence). The germline V and J ends were trimmed by 6 bases and 6 bases, with 27 bases remaining between them.